A single sample is the source of the 12 T cell receptor beta chains below, sequenced in a study of CD8+CD57+ T cells in acquired aplastic anemia. The template used for profiling TCR beta VDJ and CDR3 was genomic DNA. TCRdb called the reads again in MiXCR, with one record for every CDR3 protein. The sample includes 200,000 to 250,000 distinct CDR3 sequences, approximately 35% of them seen just once. Sequencing was carried out using sorted CD4+, CD8+, or CD8+CD57+ T cells (not recorded which) from PBMCs. These receptors were taken from a human donor in good health, serving as a control.

On this clonotype itself: A much larger clone is a single base away; this may be a read error. This chain connects TRBV20-1 to TRBJ2-3; perhaps TRBD1 as D (6 bases). The DNA end lines up better with TRBJ1-5; the J call may be wrong. The CDR3 runs to 17 residues. Germline-derived CDR1 and CDR2 are DFQATT and SNEGSKA (reference sequence). The CDR3 sequence is CSASRGSGIVPTDTQHF. CDR3 sequence (DNA): TGCAGTGCTAGCAGGGGTAGCGGGATTGTCCCCACAGATACGCAGCATTTT.

In this sample, this clonotype turned up many times. This chain links TRBV12-3 or TRBV12-4 with TRBJ2-7; the D gene is possibly TRBD2 (6 bases). The CDR3 is made up of 14 amino acids. V lost 6 bases and J lost 7, with 19 bases in between. The CDR3 sequence: CASRSVSGGLEQYF. CDR3 bases: TGTGCCAGCAGGTCGGTTAGCGGAGGCCTGGAGCAGTACTTC.

This clonotype was detected ten times or more. The rearrangement uses TRBV10-3 and TRBJ1-1; a weak D match, TRBD1 (6 bases). Deletions cut 0 bases from V and 3 bases from J, with 20 bases between. The CDR3 length is 18 residues. Looked up from germline, CDR1 is ENHRY and CDR2 is SYGVKD. CDR3 in amino acids: CAISESSQGSVRDTEAFF. The DNA of the CDR3 is TGTGCCATCAGTGAGTCGTCGCAGGGGTCGGTTAGGGACACTGAAGCTTTCTTT.

This clonotype has only a few counts. The chain couples TRBV4-1 to TRBJ2-7; 7 bases line up with TRBD2. V trimming: 2 bases; J trimming: 5 bases; junction bases outside the gene matches: 15. The CDR3 has 17 amino acids. Germline lookup yields CDR1 MGHRA and CDR2 YSYEKL. Here the CDR3 reads CASSQSSLWEGLHEQYF. For the CDR3, the DNA is TGCGCCAGCAGCCAATCTTCGTTGTGGGAGGGCCTCCACGAGCAGTACTTC.

This clonotype was counted many times. The chain joins TRBV27 to TRBJ1-2, with a possible D match to TRBD1 (5 bases). This CDR3 spans 12 amino acids. The ends were cut back, 5 bases at V and 8 bases at J, with 12 bases in the middle. Germline assignment: CDR1 MNHEY and CDR2 SMNVEV (reference sequence). The CDR3 DNA follows: TGTGCCAGCAGTACAGGACGGGACGGCTACACCTTC. This gives the protein CASSTGRDGYTF.

The rearrangement uses TRBV5-4 and TRBJ2-4, with D tentatively TRBD1 (6 bases). This CDR3 is built from 14 residues. Trimming removed 3 bases from V and 2 bases from J, with 9 bases in between. Germline V lookup: CDR1 SGHNT, CDR2 YYREEE (reference sequence). CDR3 DNA: TGTGCCAGCAGCTCGGGACAAACCAAAAACATTCAGTACTTC. Translated: CASSSGQTKNIQYF.

A remark on this clonotype: A read error may explain this, as a much larger clone is one base away. The chain has TRBV12-3 or TRBV12-4 and TRBJ1-5; D is ambiguous. This CDR3 comprises 14 residues. V was pared by 8 bases and J by 3 bases, with 14 bases between. The CDR3 nucleotides are TGTGCCAGCGAACCAGAAGGTTCCAATCAGCCCCAGCATTTT. This gives the protein CASEPEGSNQPQHF.

For the CDR3, the DNA is TGTGCCAGCTCACCAATAACTAGCGGAAGGACCGGGGAGCTGTTTTTT. Protein product: CASSPITSGRTGELFF. V gene TRBV11-2 combines with J gene TRBJ2-2, with 8 bases fitting TRBD2. The CDR3 totals 16 residues. Germline assignment: CDR1 SGHAT and CDR2 FQNNGV. The V gene end was trimmed by 8 bases and the J gene end by 5 bases; junction bases not matched to a gene: 13.

The chain has TRBV2 and TRBJ2-3; 9 nucleotides agree with TRBD2. Per the germline V gene, CDR1 is SNHLY and CDR2 is FYNNEI. The V and J ends lost 8 bases and 3 bases, in that order; junction bases with no gene match: 9. The CDR3 extends over 15 amino acids. CDR3 residues: CASPGTSLSTDTQYF. As DNA, the CDR3 is TGTGCCAGCCCGGGGACTAGCCTAAGTACAGATACGCAGTATTTT. Variable domain in full (rest from reference TRBV2 and TRBJ2-3): EPEVTQTPSHQVTQMGQEVILRCVPISNHLYFYWYRQILGQKVEFLVSFYNNEISEKSEIFDDQFSVERPDGSNFTLKIRSTKLEDSAMYFCASPGTSLSTDTQYFGPGTRLTVL.

This clonotype was found a few times. The chain employs TRBV6-1 and TRBJ2-1; D is undetermined. CDR1 and CDR2 from the germline V gene are MNHNS and SASEGT. V was clipped by 8 bases and J by 1 base, with 15 bases between them. This CDR3 region has 15 residues. CDR3 nucleotides: TGTGCCAGCGCATACAGAATTCCTTCCTACAATGAGCAGTTCTTC. This translates into CASAYRIPSYNEQFF.

The sample holds many counts of this clonotype. This rearrangement joins TRBV4-1 to TRBJ2-1; D might be TRBD2 (5 bases). The CDR3 is made up of 13 amino acids. CDR1 is MGHRA, CDR2 YSYEKL, per germline. Trimming stripped 1 base from V and 7 bases from J, with 8 bases between. Written as DNA, the CDR3 is TGCGCCAGCAGCCAAGCTACGGGGAATGAGCAGTTCTTC. It specifies CASSQATGNEQFF.

This clonotype was detected ten times or more. The V and J genes are TRBV2 and TRBJ1-2; D not resolved. Trimming cost V 9 bases and J 8 bases, with 22 bases left between them. The CDR3 consists of 14 residues. Germline V gives CDR1 SNHLY, CDR2 FYNNEI. The CDR3 nucleotides are TGTGCCAGTCACCGGGCAAAAGGTGGAATAGGCTACACCTTC. As protein: CASHRAKGGIGYTF.